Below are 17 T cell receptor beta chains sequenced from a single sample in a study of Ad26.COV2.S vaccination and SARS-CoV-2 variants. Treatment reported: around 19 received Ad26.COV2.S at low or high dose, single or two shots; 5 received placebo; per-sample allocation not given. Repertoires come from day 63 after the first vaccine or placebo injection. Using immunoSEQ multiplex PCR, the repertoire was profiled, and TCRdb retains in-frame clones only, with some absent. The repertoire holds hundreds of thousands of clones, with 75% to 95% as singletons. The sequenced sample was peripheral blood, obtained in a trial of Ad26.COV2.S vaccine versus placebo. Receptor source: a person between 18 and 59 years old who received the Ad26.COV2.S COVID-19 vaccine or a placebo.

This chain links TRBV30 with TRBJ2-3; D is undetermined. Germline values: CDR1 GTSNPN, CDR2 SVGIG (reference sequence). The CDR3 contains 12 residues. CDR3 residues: CSAARVTDTQYF. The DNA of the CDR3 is TGTTCCGCGGCCCGGGTTACAGATACGCAGTATTTT.

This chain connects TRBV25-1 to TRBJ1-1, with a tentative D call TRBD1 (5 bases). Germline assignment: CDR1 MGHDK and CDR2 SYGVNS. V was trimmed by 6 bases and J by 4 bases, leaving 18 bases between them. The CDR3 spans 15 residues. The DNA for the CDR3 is TGTGCCAGCAGCTCACCCCTCAGGGAGCGCACTGAAGCTTTCTTT. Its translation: CASSSPLRERTEAFF.

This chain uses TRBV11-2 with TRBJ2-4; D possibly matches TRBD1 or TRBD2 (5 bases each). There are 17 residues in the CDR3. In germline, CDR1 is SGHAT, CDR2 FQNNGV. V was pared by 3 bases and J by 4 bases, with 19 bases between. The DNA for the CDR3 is TGTGCCAGCAGCTTGAATTTCGGGGCTAGTCGTAAAAACATTCAGTACTTC. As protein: CASSLNFGASRKNIQYF.

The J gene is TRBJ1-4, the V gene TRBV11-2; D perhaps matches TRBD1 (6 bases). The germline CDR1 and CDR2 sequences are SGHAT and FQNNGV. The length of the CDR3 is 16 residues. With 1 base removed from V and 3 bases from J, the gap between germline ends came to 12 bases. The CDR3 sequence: CASSLGNRASNEKLFF. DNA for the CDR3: TGTGCCAGCAGCTTAGGCAACAGGGCCTCTAATGAAAAACTGTTTTTT.

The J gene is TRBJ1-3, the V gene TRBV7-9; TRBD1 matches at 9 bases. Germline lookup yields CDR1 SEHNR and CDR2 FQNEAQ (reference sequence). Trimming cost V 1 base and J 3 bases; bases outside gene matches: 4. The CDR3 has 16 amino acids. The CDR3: CASSLGTGGLGNTIYF. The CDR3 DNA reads TGTGCCAGCAGCTTAGGCACAGGGGGCCTTGGAAACACCATATATTTT.

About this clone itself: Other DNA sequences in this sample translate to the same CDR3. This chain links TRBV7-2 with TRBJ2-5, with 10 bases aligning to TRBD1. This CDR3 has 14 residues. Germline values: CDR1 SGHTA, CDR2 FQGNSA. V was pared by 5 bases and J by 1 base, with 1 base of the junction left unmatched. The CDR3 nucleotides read TGTGCCAGCAGCCGGGACAGGGGCCAAGAGACCCAGTACTTC. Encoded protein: CASSRDRGQETQYF.

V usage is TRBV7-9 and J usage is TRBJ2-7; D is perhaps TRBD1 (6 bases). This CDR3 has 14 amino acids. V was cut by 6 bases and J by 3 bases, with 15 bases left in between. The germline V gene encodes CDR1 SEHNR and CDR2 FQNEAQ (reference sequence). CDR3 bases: TGTGCCAGCAGTTTGATCCAGGACAGCTACGAGCAGTACTTC. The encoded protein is CASSLIQDSYEQYF.

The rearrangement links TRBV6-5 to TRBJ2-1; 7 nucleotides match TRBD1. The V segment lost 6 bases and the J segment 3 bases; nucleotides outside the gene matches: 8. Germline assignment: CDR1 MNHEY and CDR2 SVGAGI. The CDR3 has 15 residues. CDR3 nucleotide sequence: TGTGCCAGCAGCTTGGGGACAGATAGCTACAATGAGCAGTTCTTC. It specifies CASSLGTDSYNEQFF.

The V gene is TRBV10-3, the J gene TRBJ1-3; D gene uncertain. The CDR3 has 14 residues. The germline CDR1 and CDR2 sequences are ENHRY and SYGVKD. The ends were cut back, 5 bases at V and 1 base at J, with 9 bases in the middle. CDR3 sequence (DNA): TGTGCCATCAGTAAGACCGCGTCTGGAAACACCATATATTTT. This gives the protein CAISKTASGNTIYF.

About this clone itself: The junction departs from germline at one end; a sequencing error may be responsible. DNA of the CDR3: TGTGCCAGCAGGTTAGGAATTGGCACTGAAGCTTTCTTT. Translating it yields CASRLGIGTEAFF. V is TRBV7-9 and J is TRBJ1-1; D is unclear. This CDR3 region has 13 residues. In germline, CDR1 is SEHNR, CDR2 FQNEAQ (reference sequence).

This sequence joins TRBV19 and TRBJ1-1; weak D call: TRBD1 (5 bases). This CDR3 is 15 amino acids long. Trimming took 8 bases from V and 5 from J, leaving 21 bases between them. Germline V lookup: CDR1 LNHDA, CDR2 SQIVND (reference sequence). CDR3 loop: CASGEQGEGGTEAFF. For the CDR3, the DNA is TGTGCCAGTGGTGAGCAGGGCGAAGGTGGGACTGAAGCTTTCTTT.

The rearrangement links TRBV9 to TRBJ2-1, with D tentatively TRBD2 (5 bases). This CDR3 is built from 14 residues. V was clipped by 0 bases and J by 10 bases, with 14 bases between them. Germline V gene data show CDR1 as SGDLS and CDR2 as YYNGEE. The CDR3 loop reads CASSVGSLSAEQFF. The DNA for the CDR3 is TGTGCCAGCAGCGTAGGGAGTCTTAGCGCCGAGCAGTTCTTC.

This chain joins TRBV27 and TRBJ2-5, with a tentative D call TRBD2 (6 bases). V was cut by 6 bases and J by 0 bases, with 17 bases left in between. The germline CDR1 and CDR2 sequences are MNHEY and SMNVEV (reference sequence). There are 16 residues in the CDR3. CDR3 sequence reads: CASRPISGSYQETQYF. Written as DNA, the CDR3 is TGTGCCAGCAGACCAATTAGCGGTTCCTACCAAGAGACCCAGTACTTC.

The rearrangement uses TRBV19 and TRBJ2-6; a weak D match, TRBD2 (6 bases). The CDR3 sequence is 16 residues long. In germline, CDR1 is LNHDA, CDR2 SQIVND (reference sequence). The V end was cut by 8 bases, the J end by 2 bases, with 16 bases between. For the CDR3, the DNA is TGTGCCAGTTCCCAACCGGCGGGGACTGGGGCCAACGTCCTGACTTTC. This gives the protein CASSQPAGTGANVLTF.

This chain's CDR3 is CASSPGGADETQYF. CDR3 in DNA: TGTGCCAGCAGTCCCGGGGGGGCTGATGAGACCCAGTACTTC. This chain connects TRBV27 to TRBJ2-5, with 8 nucleotides matching TRBD2. Germline V gene sequence: CDR1 MNHEY, CDR2 SMNVEV (reference sequence). V was pared by 5 bases and J by 5 bases, with 7 bases of the junction left unmatched. This CDR3 is built from 14 residues.

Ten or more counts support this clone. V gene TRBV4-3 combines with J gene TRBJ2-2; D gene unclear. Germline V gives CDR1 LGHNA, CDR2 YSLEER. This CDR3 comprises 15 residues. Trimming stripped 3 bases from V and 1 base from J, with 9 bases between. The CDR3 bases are TGCGCCAGCAGCCAGTGGTATCAGAACACCGGGGAGCTGTTTTTT. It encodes CASSQWYQNTGELFF.

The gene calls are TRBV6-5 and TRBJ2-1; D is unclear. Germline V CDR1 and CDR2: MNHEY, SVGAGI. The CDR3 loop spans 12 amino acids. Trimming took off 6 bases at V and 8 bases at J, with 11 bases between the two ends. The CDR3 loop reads CASRAGFDEQFF. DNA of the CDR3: TGTGCCAGCAGGGCCGGGTTTGATGAGCAGTTCTTC.